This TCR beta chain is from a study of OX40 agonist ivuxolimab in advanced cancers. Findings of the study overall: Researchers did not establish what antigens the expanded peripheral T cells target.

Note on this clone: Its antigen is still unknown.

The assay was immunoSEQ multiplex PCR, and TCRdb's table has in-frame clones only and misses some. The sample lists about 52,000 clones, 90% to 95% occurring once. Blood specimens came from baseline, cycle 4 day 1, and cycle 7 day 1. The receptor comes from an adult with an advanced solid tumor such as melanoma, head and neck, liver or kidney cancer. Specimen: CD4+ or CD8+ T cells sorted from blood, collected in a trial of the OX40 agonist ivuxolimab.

The CDR3 DNA sequence: TGTGCCAGCAGCGTCGACCCTCTGGGAGAGCAGTACTTC. It is translated as CASSVDPLGEQYF. The chain joins TRBV9 to TRBJ2-7; D remains unclear. CDR1 SGDLS and CDR2 YYNGEE come from the germline V gene. The V gene lost 2 bases and the J gene lost 7 bases, with 13 bases spanning the gap. CDR3 length: 13 amino acids.